What follows is one TCR beta chain and its context. Caucasian, healthy and from Russia, the donors were aged between about 6 and 90. The total RNA that was extracted per sample amounted to at least 5 micrograms. Together with a sample-barcoded 5' primer, a J-beta primer mix was included in a second PCR lasting about 6 to 12 cycles. With 12 random nucleotides, a template-switch adaptor tagged each individual cDNA molecule. TCRdb reprocessed the 5' RACE reads via MiXCR and lists one record per CDR3 protein. The sample consists of almost 1 million distinct CDR3 sequences, roughly 51% of them appearing once. The data belong to a study of blood T cells in healthy people across ages. Study details: T cells yielded about one barcoded beta molecule per two cells through template switching.

CDR1 and CDR2 (germline): MGHRA, YSYEKL. J gave up 2 bases and V 1 base, and 6 bases lay outside the gene matches. This CDR3 region has 18 residues. Source material: blood. The receptor's source is a woman aged 55 to 70 in good health. The chain has TRBV4-1 and TRBJ2-4, with TRBD2 identical over 12 bases. The CDR3 reads CASSQGRLAGATKNIQYF. In DNA form, the CDR3 reads TGCGCCAGCAGCCAAGGTCGACTAGCGGGAGCGACCAAAAACATTCAGTACTTC.